This TCR beta chain was sequenced in a study of CXCR3-negative and CXCR3-positive naive CD8 T cells (dated by TCRdb to between 2018 and 2021). Concerning the study at large: In total, approximately 130 million TRB reads were obtained, or roughly 1.5 +/- 0.3 million reads per library. The TRBV-TRBJ cluster analysis covered naive subsets from a handful of donors and memory cells from 3 donors. The diversity and physicochemical repertoire analyses included about a dozen donors pooled from two independent experiments.

Based on the germline V gene, the CDR1 and CDR2 sequences are SGHRS and YFSETQ. Measured from the cysteine to the phenylalanine, the CDR3 is 15 residues long. No nucleotide data were recorded. Sequencer: NextSeq 550. The Human TCR Profiling Kit (MiLaboratory) was used to make UMI-labeled 5' RACE TRB cDNA libraries. The full amount of extracted RNA was used for cDNA synthesis, and the full amount of resulting cDNA was used for PCR amplification. Libraries were prepared in parallel with an identical number of PCR cycles. Concerning the study's data processing: With a requirement of at least two reads per UMI, MIGEC and MiXCR extracted about 50,000 +/- 10,000 unique UMI-labeled TRB cDNA molecules per library. On average, each library contained approximately 40,000 +/- 10,000 functional in-frame TRB CDR3 nucleotide clonotypes without stop codons. Diversity metrics, including normalized Shannon-Wiener and Chao1, were computed in VDJtools after downsampling to 5000 UMI-labeled TRB molecules per sample. VDJtools was used to calculate clonotype-size-weighted physicochemical properties of the central five CDR3 residues, namely interaction energy, strength, volume and Kidera factor 4. Through TCRdb reprocessing, the reads give one entry per CDR3 protein sequence; DNA is omitted. These V and J calls are TCRdb output, not the study's own analysis. This sample's table carries some 49,000 distinct CDR3 sequences. The leading ten clones occupy around 2.5% of the sample.

Beyond this particular receptor, the publication reports: Because CXCR3 expression was partially decreased after cryopreservation, freshly isolated PBMCs were used for most assays. Within the same donor, TRBV-TRBJ usage looked similar between naive CXCR3-negative and CXCR3-positive cells, but memory cells had distinct patterns. Compared with CXCR3-negative naive cells, CXCR3-positive naive cells had TRB CDR3s with higher hydrophobicity (lower Kidera factor 4), lower energy, and higher strength and volume indices. Because surface CD5, which is linked to self-reactivity in mice, was comparable between the naive subsets, TCR interaction strength was also inferred from the physicochemical properties of TRB CDR3s. Both naive subsets had comparably high repertoire diversity, while memory CD8+ T cells had much lower repertoire diversity.

For every CD8+ T cell subset, about 300,000 cells were flow-sorted straight into RLT lysis buffer, and each subset was sorted in triplicate. To keep memory contaminants out, a stringent definition of naive CD8+ T cells was applied: CD45RO-CCR7+CD27+CD95-. Standard density gradient centrifugation was used to isolate peripheral blood mononuclear cells from buffy coats. A FACSAria III was used to flow-sort naive CD8+ T cells into CXCR3-negative and CXCR3-positive populations. Total RNA was extracted from sorted cells with an RNeasy Mini Kit. About this clonotype itself: Its antigen is still unknown.

The sample taken for sequencing was naive CXCR3- CD8+ T cells from blood. The cell subset or site label, read with the paper, signifies: CD45RO-CCR7+CD27+CD95- naive CD8+ T cells lacking CXCR3 (TNR3-). The receptor's source is a human donor in good health. Some clones in this sample may be carry-over from other donors' samples. The chain is assembled from TRBV5-1 and TRBJ2-7; TCRdb proposes TRBD1, but this gene call is untestable without DNA. The CDR3 sequence is CASSLTGVRNYEQYF.